The source of this TCR beta chain is a study of blood T cell repertoires in COVID-19. Study-wide context: COVID-19 samples, acute and convalescent, were from the United States, Italy and Spain. T cells, B-cell-depleted T cells, or PBMCs supplied cDNA or gDNA.

In the authors' methods: Using reference gene primer amplification, nucleated cell counts were estimated. Here immunoSEQ multiplex PCR was the method, and the copy in TCRdb shows in-frame clones only, minus some. The V and J calls and clone size were taken over from that table, and D and trimming were inferred from the DNA. Altogether 100,000 to 120,000 clones are present, about three quarters being singletons, with the ten largest covering less than 2%. The CDR3 consists of 16 residues. V lost 3 bases, J lost 0 bases, and 7 bases stayed unmatched. The germline V gene has CDR1 WSHSY and CDR2 SAAADI. This clone was seen more than once but under ten times.

This TCR was recovered from a woman in her forties with acute or convalescent COVID-19. V gene TRBV10-2 combines with J gene TRBJ2-7; the match to TRBD2 covers 8 bases. The specimen was peripheral blood. CDR3 loop: CASSDPGGESSYEQYF. The DNA for the CDR3 is TGCGCCAGCAGTGACCCGGGGGGGGAGAGCTCCTACGAGCAGTACTTC.